Following are 17 T cell receptor beta chains from one sample sequenced in a study of cytomegalovirus exposure and HLA in healthy donors. A multiplex PCR was run with 60 Vbeta primers and 13 Jbeta primers. Clones were read by immunoSEQ multiplex PCR, and TCRdb kept only the in-frame ones, dropping some. The table records about 62,000 clones, roughly 76% of them present only once. The sample was PBMCs. The receptor source for this set is a man aged 55 to 70 in good health and CMV-seropositive.

This sequence joins TRBV9 and TRBJ1-1, with D hard to call. V lost 2 bases to trimming and J lost 1 base, with 9 bases between them. The V gene's germline CDR1 is SGDLS and CDR2 YYNGEE. The CDR3 loop spans 14 amino acids. The CDR3 nucleotides are TGTGCCAGCAGCGTCTCCTACGCGAACACTGAAGCTTTCTTT. The encoded protein is CASSVSYANTEAFF. The variable domain in full, with the rest retrieved from reference TRBV9 and TRBJ1-1, is DSGVTQTPKHLITATGQRVTLRCSPRSGDLSVYWYQQSLDQGLQFLIQYYNGEERAKGNILERFSAQQFPDLHSELNLSSLELGDSALYFCASSVSYANTEAFFGQGTRLTVV.

This chain uses TRBV5-6 with TRBJ2-7; D possibly corresponds to TRBD1 (6 bases). V was trimmed by 3 bases and J by 3 bases, leaving 13 bases between them. Germline values: CDR1 SGHDT, CDR2 YYEEEE. The CDR3 sequence is 14 residues long. Here the CDR3 reads CASSWTATIYEQYF. CDR3 coding DNA: TGTGCCAGCAGCTGGACAGCTACTATCTACGAGCAGTACTTC. Drawing the rest from reference TRBV5-6 and TRBJ2-7, the complete variable domain is DAGVTQSPTHLIKTRGQQVTLRCSPKSGHDTVSWYQQALGQGPQFIFQYYEEEERQRGNFPDRFSGHQFPNYSSELNVNALLLGDSALYLCASSWTATIYEQYFGPGTRLTVT.

This clone was recorded once. This chain uses TRBV10-3 with TRBJ2-3, with 10 nucleotides matching TRBD2. The junction had 1 base not matched to a gene; V was cut back by 5 bases and J by 2 bases. Germline CDR1 and CDR2: ENHRY and SYGVKD. This CDR3 spans 14 amino acids. CDR3: CAISLAGDTDTQYF. DNA for the CDR3: TGTGCCATCAGTCTAGCGGGAGACACAGATACGCAGTATTTT.

The J gene is TRBJ1-1, the V gene TRBV11-3; 7 bases match TRBD1. Germline CDR1 and CDR2: SGHNT and YENEEA. Unmatched junction bases numbered 9, after V lost 5 bases and J lost 6 bases. The CDR3 totals 14 residues. The CDR3 bases are TGTGCCAGCAGCCATATACAGGGGTCCTCTGAAGCTTTCTTT. Translated, it gives CASSHIQGSSEAFF.

The chain combines TRBV11-3 with TRBJ2-5; 10 bases fit TRBD2. CDR3 size: 17 residues. V trimming: 3 bases; J trimming: 5 bases; junction bases outside the gene matches: 12. Germline-derived CDR1 and CDR2 are SGHNT and YENEEA. The CDR3 spells CASSFGFSGRTRETQYF. In DNA, the CDR3 is TGTGCCAGCAGCTTTGGCTTTAGCGGGAGGACCCGGGAGACCCAGTACTTC.

The chain carries TRBV5-1 and TRBJ2-1; D is unresolved. The CDR3 extends over 16 amino acids. CDR1 SGHRS and CDR2 YFSETQ come from the germline V gene. Trimming stripped 0 bases from V and 0 bases from J, with 10 bases between. The CDR3 spells CASSLVASSSYNEQFF. The DNA of the CDR3 is TGCGCCAGCAGCTTGGTAGCCTCTAGCTCCTACAATGAGCAGTTCTTC.

The rearrangement joins TRBV18 to TRBJ1-3, with D possibly matching TRBD1 (5 bases). Per germline, CDR1 KGHSH and CDR2 LQKENI. The V end was cut by 3 bases, the J end by 1 base, with 10 bases between. The CDR3 loop spans 15 amino acids. The CDR3 DNA reads TGTGCCAGCTCACCGACAGAAAATTCTGGAAACACCATATATTTT. Translation gives CASSPTENSGNTIYF.

The chain links TRBV6-5 to TRBJ2-5, with D unresolved. Germline V gives CDR1 MNHEY, CDR2 SVGAGI. V lost 2 bases and J 1 base, leaving 8 bases between the germline ends. The CDR3 runs to 14 residues. CDR3: CASSYDEVQETQYF. The CDR3 DNA is TGTGCCAGCAGTTACGATGAGGTCCAAGAGACCCAGTACTTC.

This clone was observed a few times. This chain connects TRBV28 to TRBJ1-2, with 9 bases that match TRBD1. The germline gives CDR1 MDHEN, CDR2 SYDVKM. There are 15 residues in the CDR3. Unmatched junction bases numbered 13, after V lost 6 bases and J lost 8 bases. Here the CDR3 reads CASRMTGTGLGGYTF. CDR3 nucleotides: TGTGCCAGCAGGATGACCGGGACAGGGCTCGGCGGCTACACCTTC.

The rearrangement links TRBV30 to TRBJ1-6; no clear D. V lost 3 bases and J 8 bases, leaving 23 bases between the germline ends. The CDR3 totals 17 residues. Germline loops: CDR1 GTSNPN, CDR2 SVGIG (reference sequence). CDR3 sequence reads: CAWRSFFSILCDSPLHF. In DNA form, the CDR3 reads TGTGCCTGGAGGAGTTTTTTTTCGATCCTTTGCGATTCACCCCTCCACTTT.

This chain uses TRBV7-8 with TRBJ2-7, with no clear D. Germline V lookup: CDR1 SGHVS, CDR2 FQNEAQ. The ends were cut back, 1 base at V and 6 bases at J, with 4 bases in the middle. This CDR3 has 11 amino acids. This CDR3 reads CASSLVSEQYF. The CDR3 DNA follows: TGTGCCAGCAGCTTAGTTAGCGAGCAGTACTTC.

This chain joins TRBV13 and TRBJ2-7; D may be TRBD2 (7 bases). V was shortened by 1 base and J by 4 bases, with 17 bases between the two germline ends. This CDR3 contains 16 residues. Per germline, CDR1 PRHDT and CDR2 FYEKMQ (reference sequence). The CDR3 DNA reads as TGTGCCAGCAGCTTAGAGTCGTTAGGGGGGGAGTACGAGCAGTACTTC. Amino acids: CASSLESLGGEYEQYF.

CDR3 DNA: TGTGCCAGCAGCTCTAGCGGGGGGCGAAGGAGCTCCTACAATGAGCAGTTCTTC. It specifies CASSSSGGRRSSYNEQFF. The chain combines TRBV5-5 with TRBJ2-1; 11 bases align to TRBD2. Germline lookup yields CDR1 SGHKS and CDR2 YYEKEE (reference sequence). The CDR3 extends over 18 amino acids. V shed 3 bases, J shed 0 bases, and the junction held 8 bases outside the gene matches.

The rearrangement joins TRBV19 to TRBJ1-2, with D hard to call. The CDR3 has 14 residues. V lost 6 bases, J lost 2 bases, and 13 bases lay in between. Germline V gene data show CDR1 as LNHDA and CDR2 as SQIVND (reference sequence). In DNA, the CDR3 is TGTGCCAGTAGATTCCCAGGCGCCAACTATGGCTACACCTTC. Translating it yields CASRFPGANYGYTF.

This clone has more than one count but fewer than ten. V gene TRBV5-1 combines with J gene TRBJ2-7, with a weak D call TRBD2 (5 bases). Germline V gene sequence: CDR1 SGHRS, CDR2 YFSETQ. The CDR3 runs 18 residues. Trimming left V 2 bases short and J 8 bases short, with 29 bases between. The CDR3 region is CASSFPPWEQRTSTKQYF. DNA for the CDR3: TGCGCCAGCAGCTTCCCTCCGTGGGAACAGCGGACCTCTACCAAGCAGTACTTC.

This chain connects TRBV4-1 to TRBJ1-4, with TRBD1 as a possible D gene (5 bases). Trimming took off 1 base at V and 4 bases at J, with 16 bases between the two ends. CDR3 length equals 17 residues. Per the germline V gene, CDR1 is MGHRA and CDR2 is YSYEKL. DNA for the CDR3: TGCGCCAGCAGCCAAGGCGGCAGGGAAGACTTTAATGAAAAACTGTTTTTT. It translates to CASSQGGREDFNEKLFF.

This sequence joins TRBV5-1 and TRBJ2-3, with 8 positions matching TRBD2. The trim removed 1 base at V and 4 bases at J, leaving 5 bases unmatched. Germline CDR1 and CDR2: SGHRS and YFSETQ. The CDR3 consists of 15 residues. In nucleotides, the CDR3 is TGCGCCAGCAGCTTGAGTAGCGGGAACTCAGATACGCAGTATTTT. Protein: CASSLSSGNSDTQYF.